The 2 T cell receptor beta chains in this list originate from one sample, sequenced in a study of PD-1 blockade in classical Hodgkin lymphoma. Sequencing was performed with immunoSEQ multiplex PCR; in TCRdb, only in-frame clones are kept and a portion is missing. In the table there are about 52,000 clones, approximately 86% of which are singletons. Stated time point: cycle 4 day 1 (C4D1), after 6 weeks of nivolumab. Patients all relapsed after autologous stem cell transplantation, and there was variation in brentuximab vedotin exposure. Sample: peripheral blood mononuclear cells (PBMCs), taken before the fourth cycle of nivolumab. The receptors derive from a human donor with classical Hodgkin lymphoma.

The chain is built from TRBV7-9 and TRBJ2-7, with D perhaps assigned TRBD1 or TRBD2 (5 bases each). The CDR3 spans 12 residues. Trimming shortened V by 6 bases and J by 6 bases, and 12 bases separated the two germline ends. Germline CDR1 reads SEHNR; CDR2 reads FQNEAQ (reference sequence). The CDR3 bases are TGTGCCAGCAGTCCTACAGGAGGCGAGCAGTACTTC. Translated: CASSPTGGEQYF.

The chain combines TRBV5-1 with TRBJ1-1; D uncertain. Germline V gene data show CDR1 as SGHRS and CDR2 as YFSETQ. This CDR3 spans 15 amino acids. Between the trimmed V and J ends, which lost 4 bases and 1 base, there was a span of 14 bases. CDR3 sequence: CASSVNQAQNTEAFF. In DNA, the CDR3 is TGCGCCAGCAGCGTGAATCAGGCTCAGAACACTGAAGCTTTCTTT.